Only a few counts were recorded for the clone carrying this T cell receptor (beta chain). What it recognizes is unknown. These data originate in a study of response to subunit inactivated influenza vaccine. General study points: Authors proposed each seasonal influenza vaccination draws in few new T cells.

MiXCR was run by TCRdb on the RT-PCR reads, yielding one entry per CDR3 protein. The table lists approximately 570,000 distinct CDR3 sequences, around 8% of them singletons, with over 10% in the top ten. This CDR3 comprises 15 residues. Germline CDR1 and CDR2: MNHNS and SASEGT. The V and J ends lost 7 bases and 2 bases respectively, with 12 bases between them. The sequencing used PBMCs from blood, collected about 23 months after vaccination. The gene calls are TRBV6-1 and TRBJ2-6; D is uncertain. The clonotype was recovered from a man between 50 and 69 years old who received an inactivated influenza vaccine. CDR3 protein: CASTLIQTGANVLTF. The CDR3 DNA sequence: TGTGCCAGCACCCTTATACAGACTGGGGCCAACGTCCTGACTTTC.